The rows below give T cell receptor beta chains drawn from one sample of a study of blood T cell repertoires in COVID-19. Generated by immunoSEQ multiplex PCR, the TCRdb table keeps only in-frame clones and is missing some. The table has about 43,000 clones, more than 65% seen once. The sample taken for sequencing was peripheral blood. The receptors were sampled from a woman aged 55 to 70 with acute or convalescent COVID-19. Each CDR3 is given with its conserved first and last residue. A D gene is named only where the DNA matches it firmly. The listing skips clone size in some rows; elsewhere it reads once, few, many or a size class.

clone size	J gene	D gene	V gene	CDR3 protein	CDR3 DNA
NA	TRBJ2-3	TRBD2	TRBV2	CASSEERGVGDTQYF	TGTGCCAGCAGTGAGGAGCGGGGGGTCGGTGATACGCAGTATTTT
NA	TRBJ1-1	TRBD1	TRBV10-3	CAISRDSNTEAFF	TGTGCCATCAGCCGGGACAGCAACACTGAAGCTTTCTTT
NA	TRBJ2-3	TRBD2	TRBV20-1	CSASGGTSGGTDTQYF	TGCAGTGCTAGTGGAGGGACTAGCGGGGGCACAGATACGCAGTATTTT
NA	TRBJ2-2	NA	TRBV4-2	CASSVLAGELFF	TGTGCCAGCAGCGTTTTAGCCGGGGAGCTGTTTTTT
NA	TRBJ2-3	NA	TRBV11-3	CASQSNSDTQYF	TGTGCCAGCCAATCAAACTCCGATACGCAGTATTTT
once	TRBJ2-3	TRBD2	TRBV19	CASSRSGGADTQYF	TGTGCCAGTAGTCGGTCGGGGGGGGCAGATACGCAGTATTTT
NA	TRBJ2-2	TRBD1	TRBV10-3	CAISGFGQGEVGELFF	TGTGCCATCAGTGGATTTGGACAGGGGGAAGTCGGGGAGCTGTTTTTT
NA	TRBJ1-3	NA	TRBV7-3	CASSPSGGNGNTIYF	TGTGCCAGCAGCCCCTCCGGAGGGAACGGAAACACCATATATTTT
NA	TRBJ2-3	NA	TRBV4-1	CASSQGFKGRGQYF	TGCGCCAGCAGCCAAGGGTTTAAAGGGCGGGGGCAGTATTTT
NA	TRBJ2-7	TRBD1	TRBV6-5	CASTKAQGAYEQYF	TGTGCCAGCACAAAGGCACAGGGGGCTTACGAGCAGTACTTC
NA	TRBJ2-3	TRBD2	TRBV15	CATSSSLLAAQYF	TGTGCCACCAGCAGTTCCCTACTAGCGGCGCAGTATTTT
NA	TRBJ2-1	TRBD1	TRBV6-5	CASLRTGTNEQFF	TGTGCCAGCTTGAGGACAGGGACGAATGAGCAGTTCTTC
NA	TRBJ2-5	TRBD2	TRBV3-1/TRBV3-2	CASSQDRVAGGQETQYF	TGTGCCAGCAGCCAAGATCGGGTAGCGGGGGGCCAAGAGACCCAGTACTTC
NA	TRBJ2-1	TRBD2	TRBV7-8	CASSSGTSGVNSYNEQFF	TGTGCCAGCAGCTCTGGGACTAGCGGGGTAAACTCCTACAATGAGCAGTTCTTC
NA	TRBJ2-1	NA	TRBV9	CASSAQTISNEQFF	TGTGCCAGCAGCGCCCAGACAATTTCCAATGAGCAGTTCTTC
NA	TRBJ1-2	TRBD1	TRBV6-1	CASSVTPRDRGTYGYTF	TGTGCCAGCAGTGTCACCCCCCGGGACAGGGGCACCTATGGCTACACCTTC